Below, one TCR beta chain is given with its context. Germline CDR1 reads SNHLY; CDR2 reads FYNNEI. The CDR3 consists of 14 residues. The V and J ends lost 4 bases and 4 bases respectively, with 13 bases between them. These data belong to a study of blood T cell repertoires in COVID-19. Study-wide background: Spain, Italy and the United States supplied samples that represented acute and convalescent COVID-19. The cDNA or gDNA used as material had been derived from T cells, B-cell-depleted T cells, or PBMCs.

As handled by the study authors: Amplification with reference gene primers provided the estimates of nucleated cell counts. Some clones are missing from TCRdb's copy, which holds only in-frame ones; the method was immunoSEQ multiplex PCR. V, J and clone size were drawn from that table, and D and trimming were deduced from the DNA. The sample holds 250,000 or so clones, over 65% seen once. This clonotype was sampled from a woman older than 75 with acute or convalescent COVID-19. Sequencing input: peripheral blood. V is TRBV2 and J is TRBJ1-1; no firm D call. CDR3 loop: CASSGAWGGTEAFF. CDR3 sequence (DNA): TGTGCCAGCAGTGGGGCTTGGGGAGGCACTGAAGCTTTCTTT.